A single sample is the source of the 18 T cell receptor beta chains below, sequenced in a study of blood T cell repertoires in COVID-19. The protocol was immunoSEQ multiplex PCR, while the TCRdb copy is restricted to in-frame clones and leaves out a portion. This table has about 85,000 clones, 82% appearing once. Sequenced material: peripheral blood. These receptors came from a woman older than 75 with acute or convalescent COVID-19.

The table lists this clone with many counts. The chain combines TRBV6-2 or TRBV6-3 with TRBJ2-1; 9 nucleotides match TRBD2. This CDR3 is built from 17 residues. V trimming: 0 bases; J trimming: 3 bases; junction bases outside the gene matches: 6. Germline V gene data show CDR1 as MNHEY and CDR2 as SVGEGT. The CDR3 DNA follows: TGTGCCAGCAGTTACTCAAGCCTAGCGGGGCTCTACAATGAGCAGTTCTTC. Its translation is CASSYSSLAGLYNEQFF.

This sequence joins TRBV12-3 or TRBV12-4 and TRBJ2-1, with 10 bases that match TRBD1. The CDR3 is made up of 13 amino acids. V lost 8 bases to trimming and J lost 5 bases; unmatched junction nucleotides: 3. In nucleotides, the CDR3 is TGTGCCAGCCGGGACAGGGGTGACAATGAGCAGTTCTTC. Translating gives CASRDRGDNEQFF.

CDR3 amino acids: CASSLGMRSYEQYF. The CDR3, as DNA: TGTGCCAGCAGCTTAGGAATGCGATCGTACGAGCAGTACTTC. The chain employs TRBV11-2 and TRBJ2-7; D remains unclear. Trimming removed 1 base at V and 4 bases at J, with 11 bases between. CDR1 and CDR2 (germline): SGHAT, FQNNGV. The CDR3 is 14 residues long.

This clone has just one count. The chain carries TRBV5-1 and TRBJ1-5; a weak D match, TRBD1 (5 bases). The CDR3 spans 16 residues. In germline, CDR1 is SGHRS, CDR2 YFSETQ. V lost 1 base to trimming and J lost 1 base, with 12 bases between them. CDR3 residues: CASSLMGGGSNQPQHF. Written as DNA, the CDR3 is TGCGCCAGCAGCTTGATGGGGGGTGGGAGCAATCAGCCCCAGCATTTT.

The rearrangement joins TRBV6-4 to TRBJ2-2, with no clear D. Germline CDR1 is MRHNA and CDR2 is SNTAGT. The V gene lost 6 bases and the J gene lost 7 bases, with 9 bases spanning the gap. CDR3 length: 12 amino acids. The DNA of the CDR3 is TGTGCCAGCAGAGAGAATGGCGGGGAGCTGTTTTTT. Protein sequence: CASRENGGELFF.

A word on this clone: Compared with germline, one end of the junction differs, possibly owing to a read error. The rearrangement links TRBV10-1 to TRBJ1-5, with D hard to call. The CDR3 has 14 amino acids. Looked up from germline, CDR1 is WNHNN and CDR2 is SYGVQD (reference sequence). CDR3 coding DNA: TGCGCCAGCAGTGCAGGTGGGAGCAATCAGCTCCAGCATTTT. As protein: CASSAGGSNQLQHF.

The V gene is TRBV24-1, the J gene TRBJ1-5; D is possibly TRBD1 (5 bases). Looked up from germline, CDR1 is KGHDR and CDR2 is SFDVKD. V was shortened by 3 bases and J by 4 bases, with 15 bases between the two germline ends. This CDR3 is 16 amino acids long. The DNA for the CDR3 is TGTGCCACCAGTGATGCCCAACGGACACCAAATCAGCCCCAGCATTTT. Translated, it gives CATSDAQRTPNQPQHF.

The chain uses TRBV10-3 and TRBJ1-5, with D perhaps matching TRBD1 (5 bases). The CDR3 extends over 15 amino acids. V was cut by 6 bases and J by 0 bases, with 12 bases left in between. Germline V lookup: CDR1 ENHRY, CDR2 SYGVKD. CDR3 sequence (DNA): TGTGCCATCAGGCCCGACAGCGCTAGCAATCAGCCCCAGCATTTT. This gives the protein CAIRPDSASNQPQHF.

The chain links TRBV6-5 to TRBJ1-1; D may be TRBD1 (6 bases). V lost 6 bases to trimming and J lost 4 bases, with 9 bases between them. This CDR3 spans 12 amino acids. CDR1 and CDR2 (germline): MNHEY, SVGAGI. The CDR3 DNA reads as TGTGCCAGCAGCAGGGGCGGCACTGAAGCTTTCTTT. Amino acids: CASSRGGTEAFF.

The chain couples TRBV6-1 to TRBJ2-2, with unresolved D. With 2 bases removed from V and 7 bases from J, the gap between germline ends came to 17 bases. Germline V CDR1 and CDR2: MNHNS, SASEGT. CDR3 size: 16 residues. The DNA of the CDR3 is TGTGCCAGCAGTGAAATTTTGGGCTGGTCCGGCGGGGAGCTGTTTTTT. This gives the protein CASSEILGWSGGELFF.

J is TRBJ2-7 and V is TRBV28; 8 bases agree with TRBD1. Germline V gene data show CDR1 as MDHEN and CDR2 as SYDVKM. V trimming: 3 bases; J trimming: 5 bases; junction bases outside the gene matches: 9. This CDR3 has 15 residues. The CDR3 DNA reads TGTGCCAGCAGTTTGGGTGGACAGGGAGGAGACGAGCAGTACTTC. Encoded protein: CASSLGGQGGDEQYF.

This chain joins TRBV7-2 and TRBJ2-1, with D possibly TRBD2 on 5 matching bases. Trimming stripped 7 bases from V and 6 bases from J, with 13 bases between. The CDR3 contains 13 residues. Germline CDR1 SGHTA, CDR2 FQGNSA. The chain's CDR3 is CASTQLEANEQFF. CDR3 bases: TGTGCCAGCACCCAACTAGAGGCCAATGAGCAGTTCTTC. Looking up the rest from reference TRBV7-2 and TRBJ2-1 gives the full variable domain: GAGVSQSPSNKVTEKGKDVELRCDPISGHTALYWYRQSLGQGLEFLIYFQGNSAPDKSGLPSDRFSAERTGGSVSTLTIQRTQQEDSAVYLCASTQLEANEQFFGPGTRLTVL.

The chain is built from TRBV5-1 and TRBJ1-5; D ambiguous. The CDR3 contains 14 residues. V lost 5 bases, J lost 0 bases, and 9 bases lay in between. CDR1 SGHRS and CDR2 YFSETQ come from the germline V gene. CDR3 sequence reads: CASSRGDSNQPQHF. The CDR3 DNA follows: TGCGCCAGCAGTCGGGGAGATAGCAATCAGCCCCAGCATTTT. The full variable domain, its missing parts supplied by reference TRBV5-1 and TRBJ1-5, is KAGVTQTPRYLIKTRGQQVTLSCSPISGHRSVSWYQQTPGQGLQFLFEYFSETQRNKGNFPGRFSGRQFSNSRSEMNVSTLELGDSALYLCASSRGDSNQPQHFGDGTRLSIL.

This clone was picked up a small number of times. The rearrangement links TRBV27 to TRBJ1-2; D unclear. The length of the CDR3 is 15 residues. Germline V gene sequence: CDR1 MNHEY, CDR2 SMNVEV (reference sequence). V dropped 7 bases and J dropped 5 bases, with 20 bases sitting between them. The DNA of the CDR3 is TGTGCCAGCACTAGTGAGGTCCGCAGACTATATGGCTACACCTTC. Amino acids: CASTSEVRRLYGYTF.

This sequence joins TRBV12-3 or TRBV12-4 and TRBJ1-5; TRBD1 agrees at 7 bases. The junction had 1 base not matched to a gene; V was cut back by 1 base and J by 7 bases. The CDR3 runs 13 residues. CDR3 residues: CASSLGQGQPQHF. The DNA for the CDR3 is TGTGCCAGCAGTTTAGGACAGGGACAGCCCCAGCATTTT.

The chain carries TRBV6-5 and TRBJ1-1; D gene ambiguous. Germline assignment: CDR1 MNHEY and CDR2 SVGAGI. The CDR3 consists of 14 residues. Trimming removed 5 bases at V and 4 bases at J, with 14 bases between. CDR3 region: CASSKSGGGTEAFF. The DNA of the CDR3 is TGTGCCAGCAGTAAATCCGGAGGTGGCACTGAAGCTTTCTTT.

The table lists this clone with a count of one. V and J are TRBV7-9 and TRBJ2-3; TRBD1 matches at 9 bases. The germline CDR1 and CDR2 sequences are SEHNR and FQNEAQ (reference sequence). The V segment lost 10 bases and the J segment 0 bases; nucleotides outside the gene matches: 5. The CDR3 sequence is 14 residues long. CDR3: CATSGTGSTDTQYF. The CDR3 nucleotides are TGTGCCACTTCTGGGACAGGGAGCACAGATACGCAGTATTTT.

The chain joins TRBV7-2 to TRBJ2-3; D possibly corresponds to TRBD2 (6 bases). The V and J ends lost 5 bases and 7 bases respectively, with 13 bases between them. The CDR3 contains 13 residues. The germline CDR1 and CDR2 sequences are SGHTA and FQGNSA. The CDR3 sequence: CASSEQLANTQYF. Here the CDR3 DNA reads TGTGCCAGCAGCGAGCAACTAGCTAATACGCAGTATTTT. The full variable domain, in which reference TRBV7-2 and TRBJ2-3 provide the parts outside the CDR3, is GAGVSQSPSNKVTEKGKDVELRCDPISGHTALYWYRQSLGQGLEFLIYFQGNSAPDKSGLPSDRFSAERTGGSVSTLTIQRTQQEDSAVYLCASSEQLANTQYFGPGTRLTVL.